The 24 T cell receptor beta chains below come from one sample, sequenced in a study of cytomegalovirus exposure and HLA in healthy donors. It was with 60 Vbeta and 13 Jbeta primers that the PCR ran. Generated by immunoSEQ multiplex PCR, the TCRdb table keeps only in-frame clones and is missing some. The table shows 150,000 to 200,000 clones, with 9.5% to 15% occurring only once. The sample was PBMCs. These receptors were taken from a man aged 50-59 years in good health and CMV-seropositive.

This clone has just a few counts. The J gene is TRBJ2-7, the V gene TRBV7-6; D is perhaps TRBD2 (5 bases). In germline, CDR1 is SGHVS, CDR2 FNYEAQ. The germline V and J ends were trimmed by 1 base and 0 bases, with 10 bases remaining between them. CDR3 length equals 15 residues. The CDR3, as DNA: TGTGCCAGCAGCTTAGAACCGGGAAGCTCCTACGAGCAGTACTTC. Its translation: CASSLEPGSSYEQYF. The full variable domain, its missing parts supplied by reference TRBV7-6 and TRBJ2-7, is GAGVSQSPRYKVTKRGQDVALRCDPISGHVSLYWYRQALGQGPEFLTYFNYEAQQDKSGLPNDRFSAERPEGSISTLTIQRTEQRDSAMYRCASSLEPGSSYEQYFGPGTRLTVT.

This clone was detected only a few times. The genes are TRBV19 and TRBJ2-3; 8 positions match TRBD2. V was pared by 3 bases and J by 3 bases, with 5 bases of the junction left unmatched. The germline V gene has CDR1 LNHDA and CDR2 SQIVND (reference sequence). The CDR3 runs 15 residues. Written as DNA, the CDR3 is TGTGCCAGTAGTATTAGCGGGGTTCCGACAGATACGCAGTATTTT. Translating it yields CASSISGVPTDTQYF.

This clone was counted between two and nine times. The chain has TRBV7-6 and TRBJ1-6; D perhaps matches TRBD1 (6 bases). The CDR3 is 17 residues long. V lost 2 bases and J 1 base, leaving 12 bases between the germline ends. Germline CDR1 and CDR2: SGHVS and FNYEAQ. CDR3 loop: CASSLLSRGSYNSPLHF. Written as DNA, the CDR3 is TGTGCCAGCAGCTTACTGTCCAGGGGTTCCTATAATTCACCCCTCCACTTT.

This clone was counted between two and nine times. The chain has TRBV2 and TRBJ2-7; possible D gene TRBD1, 6 bases. The CDR3 length is 14 residues. The V and J ends lost 5 bases and 6 bases respectively, with 17 bases between them. Germline CDR1 and CDR2: SNHLY and FYNNEI. The CDR3 loop is CASSQDQGWGEQYF. The CDR3 DNA reads as TGTGCCAGCAGTCAAGACCAGGGGTGGGGCGAGCAGTACTTC.

The gene calls are TRBV29-1 and TRBJ1-1; a weak D match, TRBD1 (5 bases). CDR1 is SQVTM, CDR2 ANQGSEA, per germline. V lost 5 bases and J lost 5, with 6 bases in between. The CDR3 has 10 residues. The CDR3: CSVSGTEAFF. DNA of the CDR3: TGCAGCGTTTCAGGGACTGAAGCTTTCTTT.

CDR3 region: CASLDRVNSQPQHF. For the CDR3, the DNA is TGTGCCAGCCTCGACAGGGTTAATAGTCAGCCCCAGCATTTT. The chain joins TRBV2 to TRBJ1-5; 7 positions agree with TRBD1. Germline V gene lookup returns CDR1 SNHLY and CDR2 FYNNEI. J gave up 6 bases and V 8 bases, and 10 bases lay outside the gene matches. This CDR3 region has 14 residues.

This clone was seen more than once but under ten times. V gene TRBV4-3 combines with J gene TRBJ2-1, with 7 bases identical to TRBD2. V trimming: 4 bases; J trimming: 0 bases; junction bases outside the gene matches: 3. The CDR3 contains 15 residues. The V gene's germline CDR1 is LGHNA and CDR2 YSLEER. This CDR3 reads CASSRGGSSYNEQFF. DNA for the CDR3: TGCGCCAGCAGCCGCGGGGGTAGCTCCTACAATGAGCAGTTCTTC.

The chain recombines TRBV30 with TRBJ1-6; D ambiguous. This CDR3 region has 15 residues. Germline-derived CDR1 and CDR2 are GTSNPN and SVGIG (reference sequence). The V gene lost 5 bases and the J gene lost 6 bases, with 17 bases spanning the gap. CDR3 DNA sequence: TGTGCCTGGGGTGCGGGGATGGGAATTAATTCACCCCTCCACTTT. This sequence encodes CAWGAGMGINSPLHF.

In this sample, this clone turned up a few times. One end of the junction does not line up with germline, which may come from a read error. CDR3 in DNA: TGTGCAAGCAGGTTGGGCCGAGAGAACCAGTACTTC. The encoded protein is CASRLGRENQYF. V is TRBV25-1 and J is TRBJ2-5; the D is unclear. The germline V gene has CDR1 MGHDK and CDR2 SYGVNS. This CDR3 spans 12 amino acids.

This clone was observed a handful of times. The chain joins TRBV6-5 to TRBJ2-5; tentatively, D is TRBD1 (6 bases). The CDR3 spans 13 residues. Germline V gene sequence: CDR1 MNHEY, CDR2 SVGAGI. Trimming took 6 bases from V and 5 from J, leaving 13 bases between them. CDR3 in DNA: TGTGCCAGCAGACCCAGGGGTCTCGAGACCCAGTACTTC. It yields the protein CASRPRGLETQYF.

With regard to this clone: Different DNA sequences within this sample yield the same CDR3. The chain is built from TRBV7-8 and TRBJ1-5, with no clear D. Looked up from germline, CDR1 is SGHVS and CDR2 is FQNEAQ. The CDR3 is 15 residues long. The ends were cut back, 1 base at V and 0 bases at J, with 7 bases in the middle. This CDR3 is CASSLDSYSNQPQHF. The CDR3 DNA follows: TGTGCCAGCAGCTTAGACAGCTATAGCAATCAGCCCCAGCATTTT.

The J gene is TRBJ2-5, the V gene TRBV21-1; the table's TRBD1 call for D was not verified on the DNA. TRBV21-1 counts as a pseudogene. The CDR3 has 14 amino acids. This chain's CDR3 is CASSDRGIQETQYF. CDR3 DNA: TGTGCCAGCAGCGACAGGGGGATCCAAGAGACCCAGTACTTC.

The V call is TRBV7-9, the J call TRBJ2-7; 10 bases match TRBD1. With V trimmed by 5 bases and J by 6 bases, 13 bases remained unmatched. CDR1 is SEHNR, CDR2 FQNEAQ, per germline (reference sequence). The CDR3 length is 16 residues. The CDR3 DNA reads as TGTGCCAGCAGCCCGGGTGCGGGACAGGGGATTCCCGAGCAGTACGTC. Protein sequence: CASSPGAGQGIPEQYV.

This clone was detected a few times. The chain has TRBV6-5 and TRBJ1-1; 9 positions match TRBD1. The germline V gene has CDR1 MNHEY and CDR2 SVGAGI. V lost 4 bases and J lost 8; bases outside the gene matches: 5. The CDR3 has 13 residues. This CDR3 reads CASSLGQGTEAFF. CDR3 DNA sequence: TGTGCCAGCAGTTTGGGACAGGGAACCGAAGCTTTCTTT.

In its sample, this clone was seen a few times. The V gene is TRBV5-4, the J gene TRBJ1-4, with D unresolved. CDR1 is SGHNT, CDR2 YYREEE, per germline (reference sequence). The CDR3 length is 15 residues. Trimming removed 4 bases at V and 3 bases at J, with 13 bases between. The CDR3 reads CASSVVPKPNEKLFF. CDR3 DNA: TGTGCCAGCAGCGTCGTCCCGAAGCCTAATGAAAAACTGTTTTTT.

This rearrangement joins TRBV11-3 to TRBJ1-1; a possible D gene is TRBD1 (5 bases). V was trimmed by 1 base and J by 3 bases, leaving 15 bases between them. The CDR3 is 16 residues long. CDR1 and CDR2 from the germline V gene are SGHNT and YENEEA. CDR3 protein: CASSLATGGVDTEAFF. In nucleotides, the CDR3 is TGTGCCAGCAGCTTAGCCACGGGGGGGGTCGACACTGAAGCTTTCTTT.

This clone has only a few counts. The chain uses TRBV28 and TRBJ1-3, with D possibly being TRBD1 (5 bases). This CDR3 is 15 amino acids long. V lost 5 bases to trimming and J lost 3 bases, with 14 bases between them. Germline V gene data show CDR1 as MDHEN and CDR2 as SYDVKM. This CDR3 is CASSPRGKGGNTIYF. The CDR3 DNA follows: TGTGCCAGCAGTCCCCGGGGGAAAGGTGGAAACACCATATATTTT. The complete variable domain, with remaining parts taken from reference TRBV28 and TRBJ1-3, reads DVKVTQSSRYLVKRTGEKVFLECVQDMDHENMFWYRQDPGLGLRLIYFSYDVKMKEKGDIPEGYSVSREKKERFSLILESASTNQTSMYLCASSPRGKGGNTIYFGEGSWLTVV.

Written as DNA, the CDR3 is TGTGCCAGCGGACAGGGTGGAAATCAGCCCCAGCATTTT. Protein: CASGQGGNQPQHF. The chain has TRBV6-4 and TRBJ1-5, with TRBD1 matching 8 bases. In germline, CDR1 is MRHNA, CDR2 SNTAGT. The trim removed 8 bases at V and 4 bases at J, leaving 4 bases unmatched. The CDR3 extends over 13 amino acids.

The rearrangement joins TRBV6-1 to TRBJ2-4, with D possibly being TRBD1 (6 bases). The length of the CDR3 is 15 residues. The V gene lost 0 bases and the J gene lost 7 bases, with 13 bases spanning the gap. Germline lookup yields CDR1 MNHNS and CDR2 SASEGT. This CDR3 is CASSEAGALLNIQYF. CDR3 DNA sequence: TGTGCCAGCAGTGAAGCGGGGGCCCTGTTGAACATTCAGTACTTC.

The J gene is TRBJ1-4, the V gene TRBV4-3; 7 bases are shared with TRBD1. V was clipped by 3 bases and J by 4 bases; unmatched bases: 8. The germline gives CDR1 LGHNA, CDR2 YSLEER. This CDR3 is 16 amino acids long. The chain's CDR3 is CASSQHGGGFNEKLFF. In nucleotides, the CDR3 is TGCGCCAGCAGCCAGCATGGAGGGGGCTTTAATGAAAAACTGTTTTTT.

This clone has just a few counts. This sequence joins TRBV7-2 and TRBJ2-1, with 10 bases matching TRBD1. The CDR3 extends over 15 amino acids. Germline V gene sequence: CDR1 SGHTA, CDR2 FQGNSA. V was pared by 4 bases and J by 1 base, with 1 base of the junction left unmatched. The CDR3 region has the DNA TGTGCCAGCAGCTCGGGACAGGGGTCCTACAATGAGCAGTTCTTC. Translating gives CASSSGQGSYNEQFF.

The chain combines TRBV9 with TRBJ2-7; tentatively, D is TRBD2 (6 bases). V lost 4 bases and J 0 bases, leaving 14 bases between the germline ends. CDR3 length: 15 residues. The germline V gene encodes CDR1 SGDLS and CDR2 YYNGEE. The CDR3 nucleotides are TGTGCCAGCAGCCCCCATTCGGAGGGCTCCTACGAGCAGTACGTC. It specifies CASSPHSEGSYEQYV.

The V call is TRBV4-3, the J call TRBJ1-1; 7 nucleotides line up with TRBD1. V lost 3 bases to trimming and J lost 1 base; unmatched junction nucleotides: 8. CDR3 length: 16 residues. The germline CDR1 and CDR2 sequences are LGHNA and YSLEER. The CDR3 coding sequence is TGCGCCAGCAGCCAGGGAAGACAGGGAGCGAACACTGAAGCTTTCTTT. Its translation: CASSQGRQGANTEAFF.

This sequence joins TRBV2 and TRBJ2-5; D may be TRBD2 (5 bases). Germline-derived CDR1 and CDR2 are SNHLY and FYNNEI. The CDR3 totals 14 residues. Trimming stripped 1 base from V and 5 bases from J, with 11 bases between. CDR3 in DNA: TGTGCCAGCAGTGAAGATCGGGGTGGCGAGACCCAGTACTTC. As protein: CASSEDRGGETQYF. Full variable domain (missing parts from reference TRBV2 and TRBJ2-5): EPEVTQTPSHQVTQMGQEVILRCVPISNHLYFYWYRQILGQKVEFLVSFYNNEISEKSEIFDDQFSVERPDGSNFTLKIRSTKLEDSAMYFCASSEDRGGETQYFGPGTRLLVL.